This T cell receptor beta chain was captured in a study of glioma-infiltrating T cells. Using RNA template, CDR3s of TCR alpha and beta were amplified with iRepertoire arm-PCR. MiXCR, run by TCRdb on the multiplex PCR reads, gives a single entry per CDR3 protein. The sample includes over 120,000 distinct CDR3 sequences, 35% to 50% of them seen just once. Germline V gene data show CDR1 as SGHVS and CDR2 as FQNEAQ. This CDR3 region has 14 residues. V dropped 11 bases and J dropped 7 bases, with 21 bases sitting between them. The sample taken for sequencing was glioma tissue, nonneoplastic brain tissue, or PBMCs (not recorded which). The receptor comes from a human donor with low-grade glioma or glioblastoma, undergoing nonglioma brain surgery, or in good health (not recorded which). The chain uses TRBV7-8 and TRBJ1-5, with a tentative D call TRBD1 (6 bases). CDR3 DNA sequence: TGTGCCTCTAGCCCCCGGGGGCAGGGACAGCCCCAGCATTTT. This translates into CASSPRGQGQPQHF.